The clone carrying this T cell receptor (beta chain) was counted between two and nine times. Antigen: not known. Germline trimming cut 11 bases from V and 4 bases from J; bases unmatched to any gene: 8. Germline V CDR1 and CDR2: MDHEN, SYDVKM. CDR3 length: 15 amino acids. TCRdb reprocessed the RT-PCR reads via MiXCR and lists one record per CDR3 protein. The data hold approximately 520,000 distinct CDR3 sequences, with about 15% observed a single time. This sample stems from a study of response to subunit inactivated influenza vaccine. Study conclusions and caveats: Each seasonal influenza vaccination recruits few new T cells, the authors suggested.

Sample: CD4+ T cells sorted from PBMCs, taken roughly 24 months after vaccination. The TCR comes from a man aged 50-75 years who received an inactivated influenza vaccine. The V and J genes are TRBV28 and TRBJ2-2; TRBD1 aligns across 12 bases. CDR3 coding DNA: TGTGCCGGGGGACAGGGGGCGCCGAGCACCGGGGAGCTGTTTTTT. This sequence encodes CAGGQGAPSTGELFF.